This T cell receptor beta chain derives from a study of beta chain features in type 1 diabetes. Study in general: Age, gender and cell yields were similar between patients and healthy donors. Summed over all samples, the examined sorted cells came to 107,917,701.

This clone was counted a few times. No antigen is known for it. At one end the junction does not follow the germline gene, possibly because of a read error. General study points: Among patients with Type 1 diabetes, TCRB CDR3s were moderately but significantly shorter in every one of the four CD4+ subsets.

The CDR3 has 15 amino acids. Germline V lookup: CDR1 SEHNR, CDR2 FQNEAQ (reference sequence). Of the isolated RNA, all was reverse transcribed, and so the sequenced material was expressed TCRB transcripts. Only in-frame clones appear in the TCRdb table, and some are missing; sequencing was by immunoSEQ multiplex PCR. The top ten hold about 0.63% of the sample, which has 300,000 to 450,000 clones, around a tenth seen once. The receptor was isolated from a man aged 30-40 years with type 1 diabetes. V usage is TRBV7-9 and J usage is TRBJ2-1, with D hard to call. The sequencing sample was made of central memory CD4+ T cells from blood. For the CDR3, the DNA is TGCGCCAGCAGCCAAGATTGGCCCAGAACCAATGAGCAGTTCTTC. It translates to CASSQDWPRTNEQFF.